The 3 T cell receptor beta chains below come from one sample, sequenced in a study of T-cell reconstitution after alpha-beta-depleted transplantation in children. Preparation of the TCRbeta library involved a method that used unique molecular identifiers. TCRdb re-called the PCR reads with MiXCR, one entry per CDR3 protein. The sample holds approximately 240,000 distinct CDR3 sequences, roughly 10% seen once. Source: PBMCs from the stem cell graft donor, taken from the stem cell graft. These receptors came from a human donor who donated a stem cell graft to a child with acute lymphoblastic leukemia.

This clonotype was observed a few times. The CDR3 sequence is CSAGTGGVDTQYF. Here the CDR3 DNA reads TGCAGCGCCGGGACAGGGGGCGTAGATACGCAGTATTTT. The chain links TRBV29-1 to TRBJ2-3; TRBD1 matches 12 bases. Germline assignment: CDR1 SQVTM and CDR2 ANQGSEA. Trimming at V came to 7 bases and at J to 5 bases, leaving 4 bases not matched to a gene. The CDR3 extends over 13 amino acids.

This clonotype occurred many times. The genes are TRBV20-1 and TRBJ1-1; D gene unclear. The CDR3 is made up of 13 amino acids. Germline CDR1 is DFQATT and CDR2 is SNEGSKA (reference sequence). V was trimmed by 3 bases and J by 0 bases, leaving 8 bases between them. The DNA for the CDR3 is TGCAGTGCTAGGAATGATATGAACACTGAAGCTTTCTTT. It yields the protein CSARNDMNTEAFF.

This clonotype was recorded many times. The chain links TRBV6-2 or TRBV6-3 to TRBJ1-5; the match to TRBD1 covers 7 bases. With V trimmed by 6 bases and J by 2 bases, 4 bases remained unmatched. The CDR3 is made up of 14 amino acids. Germline V gene data show CDR1 as MNHEY and CDR2 as SVGEGT. The chain's CDR3 is CASSGQDGNQPQHF. CDR3 nucleotide sequence: TGTGCCAGCAGCGGACAGGACGGCAATCAGCCCCAGCATTTT.